This TCR beta chain was recovered during a study of cytomegalovirus exposure and HLA in healthy donors. Notes on the study in general: The study designated 150 or so TCR beta chains cytomegalovirus-associated. Despite most TCR sequences being rare, some public TCRs occurred in many donors. Three chains linked to CMV were shown in vitro to be specific for CMV antigens.

Details on this clone: Its antigen remains unknown. Different DNA sequences within this sample yield the same CDR3.

Sequencing was performed with immunoSEQ multiplex PCR; in TCRdb, only in-frame clones are kept and a portion is missing. The sample consists of over 150,000 clones, approximately 96% of them appearing once. The CDR3 has 10 residues. Germline-derived CDR1 and CDR2 are SQVTM and ANQGSEA. The V end was cut by 6 bases, the J end by 2 bases, with 4 bases between. The chain carries TRBV29-1 and TRBJ1-1; D remains ambiguous. This receptor was taken from a woman under 30 in good health and CMV-seronegative. The material sequenced was PBMCs. This CDR3 is CSVGNTEAFF. The CDR3 region has the DNA TGCAGCGTGGGCAACACTGAAGCTTTCTTT.